This T cell receptor (beta chain) was retrieved from a study of blood T cell repertoires in COVID-19. The protocol was immunoSEQ multiplex PCR, while the TCRdb copy is restricted to in-frame clones and leaves out a portion. This table holds more than 10,000 clones, 73% found once. CDR3 length: 16 residues. Germline V gives CDR1 SQVTM, CDR2 ANQGSEA. With V trimmed by 6 bases and J by 3 bases, 13 bases remained unmatched. The sequenced sample consisted of peripheral blood. The chain is built from TRBV29-1 and TRBJ2-7; the match to TRBD2 covers 11 bases. The receptor was derived from a human donor in a cohort sampled during active COVID-19. CDR3 loop: CSVNGLAGAQFYEQYF. The CDR3 bases are TGCAGCGTGAATGGACTAGCGGGCGCTCAATTCTACGAGCAGTACTTC.